This is a list of T cell receptor beta chains from one sample in a study of T cells in Graves' hyperthyroidism and ophthalmopathy. From the multiplex PCR reads, TCRdb called clonotypes with MiXCR, one entry per CDR3 protein. The sample includes about 210,000 distinct CDR3 sequences, 15% to 20% of them seen just once. The sample comprised blood. Every receptor here comes from a man aged 35 to 55 with Graves' hyperthyroidism. Each CDR3 is given with its conserved first and last residue. D genes are given only for firm matches. Clone size is not always given. Where it is, it says once, few, many or a class for expanded clones.

d_call: -
j_call: TRBJ1-4
v_call: TRBV5-1
clone_size: many
cdr3_aa: CASSFGGSDEKLFF
cdr3_nt: TGCGCCAGCAGCTTCGGCGGGAGCGATGAAAAACTGTTTTTT

d_call: -
j_call: TRBJ2-5
v_call: TRBV7-2
clone_size: few
cdr3_aa: CASSRGGQETQYF
cdr3_nt: TGTGCCAGCAGTAGGGGTGGCCAAGAGACCCAGTACTTC

d_call: -
j_call: TRBJ1-5
v_call: TRBV6-5
clone_size: many
cdr3_aa: CASSYAAGDQPQHF
cdr3_nt: TGTGCCAGCAGTTACGCGGCAGGGGATCAGCCCCAGCATTTT

d_call: -
j_call: TRBJ2-7
v_call: TRBV6-1
clone_size: many
cdr3_aa: CASRADGSSYEQYF
cdr3_nt: TGTGCCAGCAGAGCCGACGGGAGCTCCTACGAGCAGTACTTC

d_call: TRBD2
j_call: TRBJ2-1
v_call: TRBV7-3
clone_size: many
cdr3_aa: CASSSGVSNEQFF
cdr3_nt: TGTGCCAGCAGCAGCGGGGTAAGCAATGAGCAGTTCTTC

d_call: -
j_call: TRBJ1-5
v_call: TRBV7-2
clone_size: many
cdr3_aa: CASSLVHAQTQHF
cdr3_nt: TGTGCCAGCAGCTTAGTCCACGCCCAGACCCAGCATTTT

d_call: -
j_call: TRBJ1-5
v_call: TRBV9
clone_size: -
cdr3_aa: CASSVGPGRGQPQHF
cdr3_nt: TGTGCCAGCAGCGTTGGCCCCGGGAGGGGTCAGCCCCAGCATTTT

d_call: TRBD2
j_call: TRBJ2-3
v_call: TRBV20-1
clone_size: many
cdr3_aa: CSATPFGGGTSTDTQYF
cdr3_nt: TGCAGTGCCACCCCCTTCGGCGGGGGGACCTCCACAGATACGCAGTATTTT

d_call: -
j_call: TRBJ1-2
v_call: TRBV15
clone_size: many
cdr3_aa: CATSRETNYGYTF
cdr3_nt: TGTGCCACCAGCAGGGAGACGAACTATGGCTACACCTTC

d_call: -
j_call: TRBJ2-6
v_call: TRBV6-1
clone_size: few
cdr3_aa: CASISGSGANVLTF
cdr3_nt: TGTGCCAGCATCTCTGGCTCTGGGGCCAACGTCCTGACTTTC

d_call: -
j_call: TRBJ1-2
v_call: TRBV3-1
clone_size: many
cdr3_aa: CASSQYANGYTF
cdr3_nt: TGTGCCAGCAGCCAGTACGCGAATGGCTACACCTTC

d_call: -
j_call: TRBJ2-3
v_call: TRBV20-1
clone_size: few
cdr3_aa: CSATTDTQYF
cdr3_nt: TGCAGTGCCACAACAGATACGCAGTATTTT

d_call: -
j_call: TRBJ1-1
v_call: TRBV19
clone_size: -
cdr3_aa: CASSIAPDSLNTEAFF
cdr3_nt: TGTGCCAGTAGTATAGCCCCGGACAGCTTGAACACTGAAGCTTTCTTT

d_call: TRBD1
j_call: TRBJ1-4
v_call: TRBV7-9
clone_size: -
cdr3_aa: CASSLGDRGHEKLFF
cdr3_nt: TGTGCCAGCAGCTTAGGAGACAGGGGGCATGAAAAACTGTTTTTT

d_call: -
j_call: TRBJ2-2
v_call: TRBV12-3/TRBV12-4
clone_size: -
cdr3_aa: CASSNRFGELLF
cdr3_nt: TGTGCCAGCAGTAACAGGTTCGGGGAGCTGCTTTTT

d_call: -
j_call: TRBJ2-3
v_call: TRBV6-1
clone_size: many
cdr3_aa: CASSEVRTSTDTQYF
cdr3_nt: TGTGCCAGCAGTGAAGTCAGGACTAGCACAGATACGCAGTATTTT

d_call: -
j_call: TRBJ1-2
v_call: TRBV5-1
clone_size: -
cdr3_aa: CASSDRPPVENYGYTF
cdr3_nt: TGCGCCAGCAGCGACCGTCCCCCGGTAGAAAACTATGGCTACACCTTC